The clone carrying this TCR beta chain was detected ten times or more. Its antigen is undetermined. This record belongs to a study of CD8 T cells in ankylosing spondylitis. TCR beta libraries were made by quantitative 5'-RACE with molecular barcodes. TCRdb used MiXCR to reprocess the 5' RACE reads, holding one entry per CDR3 protein. The data show 35,000 to 50,000 distinct CDR3 sequences, with about 11% seen just once and roughly 1.5% held by the top ten. V was clipped by 3 bases and J by 0 bases, with 6 bases between them. The CDR3 loop spans 13 amino acids. Germline-derived CDR1 and CDR2 are SQVTM and ANQGSEA. Findings and caveats of the study: Disease-associated clones were reportedly significantly overrepresented in matched ankylosing spondylitis synovial fluid.

J is TRBJ2-1 and V is TRBV29-1; the D is unclear. The sequencing input was blood, either unsorted or a sorted T cell fraction (not recorded which). The clonotype originates from a male donor with ankylosing spondylitis or in good health (not recorded which). CDR3 DNA: TGCAGCGTTGAGGTGAGCTCCTACAATGAGCAGTTCTTC. Its translation is CSVEVSSYNEQFF.